These T cell receptor beta chains were read from a single sample in a study of technical replicates of blood from several donors. Generated by immunoSEQ multiplex PCR, the TCRdb table keeps only in-frame clones and is missing some. The sample comprises over 80,000 clones, approximately 96% of which are singletons, and roughly 0.33% rests with the top ten. The sequenced sample was T cells isolated from PBMCs. The receptors here all came from a human donor in good health. Each CDR3 is given without its conserved first and last residue. The order of the fields is J gene, V gene, CDR3 protein.

J gene: TRBJ1-5
V gene: TRBV28
CDR3 protein: ASRYTGEPQH

J gene: TRBJ1-2
V gene: TRBV5-4
CDR3 protein: ASSLEAPGGHGYT

J gene: TRBJ1-5
V gene: TRBV25-1
CDR3 protein: ASRGQVNQPQH

J gene: TRBJ1-2
V gene: TRBV28
CDR3 protein: ASSFRGSFYGYT

J gene: TRBJ2-5
V gene: TRBV7-7
CDR3 protein: ASSLGGTVPYQETQY

J gene: TRBJ1-2
V gene: TRBV11-2
CDR3 protein: ASSLDPEAGAGGYT

J gene: TRBJ2-5
V gene: TRBV11-2
CDR3 protein: ASSFRVQETQY

J gene: TRBJ2-1
V gene: TRBV14
CDR3 protein: ASGSSYNEQF

J gene: TRBJ2-2
V gene: TRBV4-2
CDR3 protein: ASSQEASGIYTGELF

J gene: TRBJ2-7
V gene: TRBV6-5
CDR3 protein: ASSKSGMGSYEQY

J gene: TRBJ2-7
V gene: TRBV7-2
CDR3 protein: ASSVTGIEQY

J gene: TRBJ2-7
V gene: TRBV6-5
CDR3 protein: ASGDRGPYEQY

J gene: TRBJ1-5
V gene: TRBV5-5
CDR3 protein: ASSWGHLSNQPQH

J gene: TRBJ2-7
V gene: TRBV29-1
CDR3 protein: SVPGQGNEQY

J gene: TRBJ2-1
V gene: TRBV9
CDR3 protein: ASSRTLAGSYNEQF

J gene: TRBJ1-3
V gene: TRBV27
CDR3 protein: ASSRRGTGAGNTIY

J gene: TRBJ2-3
V gene: TRBV19
CDR3 protein: ASSADREIDTQY

J gene: TRBJ1-5
V gene: TRBV19
CDR3 protein: ASRRTGNSNQPQH

J gene: TRBJ2-7
V gene: TRBV27
CDR3 protein: ASSLFPGTYEQY

J gene: TRBJ2-6
V gene: TRBV28
CDR3 protein: ASIPAGGGSGANVLT

J gene: TRBJ2-5
V gene: TRBV27
CDR3 protein: ASSFPGLGEETQY

J gene: TRBJ2-6
V gene: TRBV29-1
CDR3 protein: SVEGESGANVLT

J gene: TRBJ2-3
V gene: TRBV2
CDR3 protein: ASSPGTSGYTQY

J gene: TRBJ1-2
V gene: TRBV7-9
CDR3 protein: ASSRIGTGGVYGYT

J gene: TRBJ2-1
V gene: TRBV4-2
CDR3 protein: ASSQDLAGAGDEQF

J gene: TRBJ2-5
V gene: TRBV13
CDR3 protein: ASSPIQGQETQY

J gene: TRBJ2-2
V gene: TRBV7-9
CDR3 protein: ASTGLAGAGELF

J gene: TRBJ2-7
V gene: TRBV6-1
CDR3 protein: ASSDDRAGPTSYEQY

J gene: TRBJ2-3
V gene: TRBV4-3
CDR3 protein: ASSQDAGRTDTQY

J gene: TRBJ1-5
V gene: TRBV2
CDR3 protein: ATRSYRDSNQPQH

J gene: TRBJ2-7
V gene: TRBV11-3
CDR3 protein: ASSDFYEQY

J gene: TRBJ1-2
V gene: TRBV5-5
CDR3 protein: ASSLNPGEYGYT

J gene: TRBJ2-7
V gene: TRBV7-6
CDR3 protein: ASLIQY